This entry describes one TCR beta chain. A much larger clone sits a single nucleotide away, making a read error possible. TCRdb re-called the reads with MiXCR, one entry per CDR3 protein. The data show 350,000 to 550,000 distinct CDR3 sequences, approximately 32% seen once. These data belong to a study of T cell repertoires in cytomegalovirus infection. The length of the CDR3 is 15 residues. CDR1 and CDR2 from the germline V gene are SGHNT and YENEEA. V and J are TRBV11-3 and TRBJ1-3; possibly TRBD1 for D (5 bases). Sequenced material: PBMCs. The source is a human donor in good health (CMV status not recorded). Some clones in this sample may be carry-over from other donors' samples. The CDR3 DNA follows: TGTGCCAGCAGCTTAGACAGGGCACCTGGAAACACCCTATATTTT. It codes for CASSLDRAPGNTLYF. Full variable domain (rest looked up from reference TRBV11-3 and TRBJ1-3): EAGVVQSPRYKIIEKKQPVAFWCNPISGHNTLYWYLQNLGQGPELLIRYENEEAVDDSQLPKDRFSAERLKGVDSTLKIQPAELGDSAVYLCASSLDRAPGNTLYFGEGSWLTVV.